One T cell receptor beta chain is described in this entry. The antigen is not known. Profiled with immunoSEQ multiplex PCR; TCRdb holds only in-frame clones, not every one. The repertoire holds 95,000 to 150,000 clones, with 75% to 95% as singletons. These data originate in a study of T cell responses to AZD1222 COVID-19 vaccine. Overall study results and limits: Unmutated variant regions are reportedly the target of nearly half of TCRs that are spike-specific. Only five to seven individuals given AZD1222 were seropositive at baseline. Donors were largely white British and mainly female; clonal diversity was possibly underestimated.

V shed 5 bases, J shed 2 bases, and the junction held 14 bases outside the gene matches. From germline, CDR1 is LGHDT and CDR2 YNNKEL (reference sequence). The CDR3 contains 19 residues. The specimen comprised peripheral blood, sampled 28 days after the second dose of the MenACWY control vaccine. The receptor was isolated from an adult who received the MenACWY meningococcal vaccine as a control. The rearrangement uses TRBV3-1 (or the pseudogene TRBV3-2) and TRBJ2-5; 13 nucleotides agree with TRBD2. CDR3 nucleotide sequence: TGTGCCAGCAGCAGGCCTACTAGCGGGAGGGCCCGGGGGCAAGAGACCCAGTACTTC. As protein: CASSRPTSGRARGQETQYF.